This TCR beta chain stems from a study of shared clonotypes between healthy human individuals. Overall study results and limits: Shared clonotypes: about 5.3% naive CD4, under 4% naive CD8, about 2.4% memory CD4, 0.4% memory CD8. Non-shared clonotypes displayed generation probabilities falling below those of clonotypes present in all four donors. The study generally estimated greater richness for naive than memory subsets. Rarefaction revealed incomplete sorted-subset sequencing despite large depth.

The count of this clone is one. Its antigen is unknown. The same CDR3 can be traced to other DNA sequences in this sample. Generated by immunoSEQ multiplex PCR, the TCRdb table keeps only in-frame clones and is missing some. The table lists millions of clones, approximately 93% of them singletons. Per the germline V gene, CDR1 is SGHRS and CDR2 is YFSETQ. V was pared by 0 bases and J by 0 bases, with 11 bases between. The CDR3 has 16 amino acids. The sequenced sample consisted of naive CD4+ T cells from PBMCs. Subset: CD45RA+ positively selected. The J gene is TRBJ2-3, the V gene TRBV5-1; TRBD2 is a possible D gene (5 bases). This TCR came from a man aged 18 to 35 in good health. Some clones in this sample may be carry-over from other donors' samples. The CDR3 DNA sequence: TGCGCCAGCAGCTTGGAGGCGGGCGGAAGCACAGATACGCAGTATTTT. Amino acids: CASSLEAGGSTDTQYF.